These 13 T cell receptor beta chains originate from one sample sequenced in a study of T-cell memory formation after mild COVID-19. MiXCR, run by TCRdb on the 5' RACE reads, gives a single entry per CDR3 protein. The repertoire includes 560,000 or so distinct CDR3 sequences, roughly a sixth of them detected once, and about 7.4% sits in the top ten. The sequenced sample was PBMCs or a T cell subset sorted from them (not recorded which). These receptors all stem from an adult woman who had mild COVID-19 (a few samples of this study predate the infection). Cell type and time point are not known.

This clonotype came up a few times. The V gene is TRBV12-3 or TRBV12-4, the J gene TRBJ2-1; the D gene is possibly TRBD1 (5 bases). The V end lost 3 bases, the J end lost 6 bases, and 9 bases lay between the germline ends. CDR3 length equals 13 residues. The CDR3: CASSFLGPNEQFF. As DNA, the CDR3 is TGTGCCAGCAGTTTCCTGGGGCCCAATGAGCAGTTCTTC.

Regarding this clonotype: This sequence may be a read error, since a much larger clone differs from it by one base. The V gene is TRBV27, the J gene TRBJ1-1; no reliable D call. V lost 0 bases, J lost 0 bases, and 5 bases lay in between. The CDR3 runs to 14 residues. The V gene's germline CDR1 is MNHEY and CDR2 SMNVEV (reference sequence). In DNA form, the CDR3 reads TGTGCCAGCAGTTTATCGGCGGTGAACACTGAAGCTTTCTTT. Translation: CASSLSAVNTEAFF.

The chain recombines TRBV20-1 with TRBJ1-2; no firm D call. This CDR3 has 12 amino acids. The V end lost 5 bases, the J end lost 7 bases, and 14 bases lay between the germline ends. Germline values: CDR1 DFQATT, CDR2 SNEGSKA (reference sequence). The CDR3 loop reads CSAVLQEGGYTF. The CDR3 DNA reads TGCAGTGCTGTCCTTCAAGAGGGTGGCTACACCTTC.

The chain recombines TRBV30 with TRBJ2-3, with D maybe TRBD2 (7 bases). Per the germline V gene, CDR1 is GTSNPN and CDR2 is SVGIG (reference sequence). Trimming took off 5 bases at V and 4 bases at J, with 10 bases between the two ends. This CDR3 region has 12 residues. The CDR3 loop reads CAWGGGADTQYF. The CDR3 coding sequence is TGTGCCTGGGGAGGGGGGGCAGATACGCAGTATTTT.

The sample holds a few counts of this clonotype. This chain links TRBV12-3 or TRBV12-4 with TRBJ2-1; possible D gene TRBD2, 6 bases. The V and J ends lost 4 bases and 12 bases respectively, with 19 bases between them. The length of the CDR3 is 14 residues. CDR3 nucleotides: TGTGCCAGCAGTTCCTCGGGACTTCTCCAGGGGCAGTTCTTC. Translation: CASSSSGLLQGQFF.

This clonotype was observed a handful of times. DNA for the CDR3: TGTGCCTGGAGTGTATCCGGGACGAACCACTATGGCTACACCTTC. Protein: CAWSVSGTNHYGYTF. The chain has TRBV30 and TRBJ1-2, with a tentative D call TRBD1 (5 bases). Germline V gives CDR1 GTSNPN, CDR2 SVGIG (reference sequence). CDR3 size: 15 residues. V was trimmed by 0 bases and J by 3 bases, leaving 14 bases between them.

This chain connects TRBV20-1 to TRBJ2-1, with D perhaps matching TRBD1 (5 bases). V gave up 6 bases and J gave up 8 bases, with 20 bases separating them. The germline gives CDR1 DFQATT, CDR2 SNEGSKA (reference sequence). This CDR3 comprises 14 residues. The DNA of the CDR3 is TGCAGTGCCGTGACAGTTTCATCCTTCCATGAGCAGTTCTTC. Translating it yields CSAVTVSSFHEQFF.

The J gene is TRBJ2-1, the V gene TRBV6-5; the match to TRBD2 covers 8 bases. V shed 0 bases, J shed 0 bases, and the junction held 4 bases outside the gene matches. Per the germline V gene, CDR1 is MNHEY and CDR2 is SVGAGI. The CDR3 loop spans 17 amino acids. CDR3 DNA: TGTGCCAGCAGTTACTCCGGCGGGAGGAGCTCCTACAATGAGCAGTTCTTC. Translating gives CASSYSGGRSSYNEQFF.

This clonotype was found a few times. V is TRBV24-1 and J is TRBJ2-3, with 7 bases that match TRBD2. The CDR3 is made up of 12 amino acids. Germline V gene sequence: CDR1 KGHDR, CDR2 SFDVKD. V shed 4 bases and J 8 bases; nucleotides not matched to a gene: 2. DNA of the CDR3: TGTGCCACCAGTGAGGGGGGGTCTACGCAGTATTTT. Translating gives CATSEGGSTQYF.

This clonotype has at least ten counts. The chain is built from TRBV23-1 and TRBJ1-1; D possibly corresponds to TRBD1 (5 bases). TRBV23-1 is labeled an ORF, and its function is uncertain. V lost 2 bases and J 5 bases, leaving 12 bases between the germline ends. CDR3 length: 14 residues. CDR3 protein: CASSQPGLGTEAFF. DNA for the CDR3: TGCGCCAGCAGTCAACCGGGACTAGGTACTGAAGCTTTCTTT.

The chain joins TRBV20-1 to TRBJ2-5; 9 nucleotides align to TRBD2. The CDR3 spans 14 residues. CDR1 DFQATT and CDR2 SNEGSKA come from the germline V gene (reference sequence). J gave up 2 bases and V 5 bases, and 6 bases lay outside the gene matches. The CDR3 sequence is CSAPLAGRQETQYF. CDR3 in DNA: TGCAGTGCTCCCCTAGCGGGGCGTCAAGAGACCCAGTACTTC.

The V call is TRBV3-1, the J call TRBJ2-1; 8 nucleotides match TRBD1. The V segment lost 1 base and the J segment 9 bases; nucleotides outside the gene matches: 11. The germline gives CDR1 LGHDT, CDR2 YNNKEL (reference sequence). The length of the CDR3 is 16 residues. The CDR3 DNA follows: TGTGCCAGCAGCCAAGGATGGGGAGACAGGGGCCCTGAGCAGTTCTTC. Translated, it gives CASSQGWGDRGPEQFF.

This clonotype was seen a few times. This chain uses TRBV7-6 with TRBJ2-7; TRBD1 agrees at 8 bases. This CDR3 has 15 residues. The J segment lost 2 bases and the V segment lost 5 bases, leaving 8 bases of the junction unmatched. The V gene's germline CDR1 is SGHVS and CDR2 FNYEAQ. The CDR3 sequence is CASSAGTGGTYEQYF. The CDR3 nucleotides read TGTGCCAGCAGCGCCGGGACAGGCGGGACCTACGAGCAGTACTTC.